One sample yielded the 31 T cell receptor beta chains listed below, sequenced in a study of T cell responses to AZD1222 COVID-19 vaccine. The method was immunoSEQ multiplex PCR; TCRdb's version includes in-frame clones alone and lacks a portion of them. The sample shows about 94,000 clones, more than 70% of them seen only once. The sequencing used peripheral blood, collected on day 0 of AZD1222 vaccination. These receptor sequences come from an adult in good health.

The chain is built from TRBV6-1 and TRBJ1-2, with 7 bases that match TRBD1. CDR3 size: 14 residues. The trim removed 5 bases at V and 0 bases at J, leaving 3 bases unmatched. Germline CDR1 reads MNHNS; CDR2 reads SASEGT. The CDR3 DNA is TGTGCCAGCAGTCCGGACAGGACTAACTATGGCTACACCTTC. This encodes CASSPDRTNYGYTF.

The chain employs TRBV24-1 and TRBJ1-3; D remains ambiguous. V was clipped by 3 bases and J by 4 bases, with 3 bases between them. Germline CDR1 reads KGHDR; CDR2 reads SFDVKD. There are 12 residues in the CDR3. The DNA of the CDR3 is TGTGCCACCAGTGATATGGGAAACACCATATATTTT. This gives the protein CATSDMGNTIYF.

The rearrangement links TRBV5-1 to TRBJ2-5, with D unresolved. This CDR3 contains 14 residues. V lost 4 bases and J 0 bases, leaving 10 bases between the germline ends. Germline V gives CDR1 SGHRS, CDR2 YFSETQ. CDR3 sequence (DNA): TGCGCCAGCAGCCCCGCTATGTACCAAGAGACCCAGTACTTC. Its protein is CASSPAMYQETQYF.

The J gene is TRBJ1-1, the V gene TRBV5-8, with D unresolved. Between the trimmed V and J ends, which lost 4 bases and 0 bases, there was a span of 16 bases. The CDR3 spans 16 residues. Germline V gene sequence: CDR1 SGHTS, CDR2 YDEGEE. CDR3 in amino acids: CASSPLGGSLNTEAFF. DNA of the CDR3: TGTGCCAGCAGCCCCCTCGGAGGTTCTTTGAACACTGAAGCTTTCTTT.

V is TRBV6-5 and J is TRBJ1-1; perhaps TRBD1 as D (5 bases). The CDR3 spans 14 residues. Germline V gene sequence: CDR1 MNHEY, CDR2 SVGAGI. V gave up 6 bases and J gave up 3 bases, with 14 bases separating them. In DNA form, the CDR3 reads TGTGCCAGCAGCCGGGACCTTTGGGACACTGAAGCTTTCTTT. Translation: CASSRDLWDTEAFF.

The J gene is TRBJ2-5, the V gene TRBV20-1; 8 bases fit TRBD2. After removal of 3 bases from V and 4 bases from J, the junction contained 10 bases not matched to a gene. Germline V lookup: CDR1 DFQATT, CDR2 SNEGSKA (reference sequence). This CDR3 region has 15 residues. Written as DNA, the CDR3 is TGCAGTGCTAGTGGGCGGGGGGCCTCCTCAGAGACCCAGTACTTC. Translated: CSASGRGASSETQYF.

V is TRBV5-4 and J is TRBJ1-3; tentative D call: TRBD1 (6 bases). Looked up from germline, CDR1 is SGHNT and CDR2 is YYREEE (reference sequence). V lost 4 bases and J 4 bases, leaving 15 bases between the germline ends. The CDR3 runs 15 residues. The CDR3 region has the DNA TGTGCCAGCAGCCGCGCAGGGGCGGAAGGAAACACCATATATTTT. Its protein product is CASSRAGAEGNTIYF.

The chain couples TRBV4-1 to TRBJ2-2; D might be TRBD1 (5 bases). The CDR3 loop spans 14 amino acids. The ends were cut back, 4 bases at V and 4 bases at J, with 10 bases in the middle. Per the germline V gene, CDR1 is MGHRA and CDR2 is YSYEKL. CDR3 coding DNA: TGCGCCAGCAGCCTTACCACAGGCACCGGGGAGCTGTTTTTT. It yields the protein CASSLTTGTGELFF.

The rearrangement links TRBV9 to TRBJ2-2, with D perhaps being TRBD1 or TRBD2 (5 bases each). The germline V gene has CDR1 SGDLS and CDR2 YYNGEE. This CDR3 spans 14 amino acids. The V gene lost 3 bases and the J gene lost 6 bases, with 12 bases spanning the gap. CDR3 DNA sequence: TGTGCCAGCAGCGGAGGGGTAGTGGCCGGGGAGCTGTTTTTT. Its translation: CASSGGVVAGELFF.

The chain has TRBV2 and TRBJ2-7; no reliable D call. V was shortened by 4 bases and J by 3 bases, with 13 bases between the two germline ends. Per germline, CDR1 SNHLY and CDR2 FYNNEI. The CDR3 is made up of 14 amino acids. The CDR3 nucleotides are TGTGCCAGCAGTGGTGGAAACGGGCACTACGAGCAGTACTTC. Translation: CASSGGNGHYEQYF.

V usage is TRBV30 and J usage is TRBJ1-6; unclear D gene. Trimming cost V 4 bases and J 14 bases, with 12 bases left between them. CDR3 length: 11 amino acids. Germline CDR1 GTSNPN, CDR2 SVGIG (reference sequence). For the CDR3, the DNA is TGTGCCTGGATTTCAGGTACGGCCCTCCACTTT. It specifies CAWISGTALHF.

The chain combines TRBV6-6 with TRBJ1-6, with D possibly matching TRBD1 (6 bases). Germline CDR1 MNHNY, CDR2 SVGAGI (reference sequence). V was cut by 5 bases and J by 9 bases, with 23 bases left in between. The CDR3 runs to 17 residues. The CDR3 loop is CASSPLLGQGLGSPLHF. The CDR3 coding sequence is TGTGCCAGCAGTCCCCTTCTCGGCCAGGGGTTGGGTTCACCCCTCCACTTT.

The V call is TRBV10-3, the J call TRBJ2-7; 8 bases line up with TRBD1. Germline assignment: CDR1 ENHRY and CDR2 SYGVKD. This CDR3 comprises 14 residues. J was trimmed by 3 bases and V by 7 bases; bases with no gene match: 8. CDR3 DNA sequence: TGTGCCATCACCTCTGGACAGGGTAACTACGAGCAGTACTTC. It is translated as CAITSGQGNYEQYF.

This clone was seen just once. V usage is TRBV5-1 and J usage is TRBJ1-2, with unresolved D. Germline assignment: CDR1 SGHRS and CDR2 YFSETQ. This CDR3 contains 13 residues. The germline V and J ends were trimmed by 2 bases and 2 bases, with 7 bases remaining between them. The CDR3: CASSFNGNYGYTF. CDR3 coding DNA: TGCGCCAGCAGCTTTAATGGGAACTATGGCTACACCTTC.

The chain has TRBV7-2 and TRBJ2-7, with a weak D call TRBD2 (7 bases). The length of the CDR3 is 15 residues. V lost 5 bases to trimming and J lost 4 bases, with 18 bases between them. Germline V lookup: CDR1 SGHTA, CDR2 FQGNSA. CDR3 protein: CASSPLGRGPYEQYF. The CDR3 region has the DNA TGTGCCAGCAGCCCCTTAGGGCGGGGGCCTTACGAGCAGTACTTC.

The rearrangement uses TRBV7-2 and TRBJ2-4; unclear D gene. CDR3 length: 15 amino acids. Germline CDR1 SGHTA, CDR2 FQGNSA. The germline V and J ends were trimmed by 4 bases and 0 bases, with 10 bases remaining between them. CDR3 nucleotide sequence: TGTGCCAGCAGCTCGAGAGAGCTAGCCAAAAACATTCAGTACTTC. It yields the protein CASSSRELAKNIQYF.

This sequence joins TRBV6-5 and TRBJ2-3, with 7 bases fitting TRBD2. The CDR3 has 15 amino acids. Germline V lookup: CDR1 MNHEY, CDR2 SVGAGI. J lost 1 base, V lost 2 bases, and 3 bases had no gene match. The CDR3, as DNA: TGTGCCAGCAGTTACGGGGGGGGTGGCACAGATACGCAGTATTTT. Residues: CASSYGGGGTDTQYF.

The chain combines TRBV21-1 with TRBJ2-1; the D call TRBD2 from the table was never checked on the DNA. TRBV21-1 is an annotated pseudogene. CDR3 length: 24 amino acids. CDR3 sequence: CASSKAPDRCCPTSGGAHDNEQFF. The CDR3 DNA is TGTGCCAGCAGCAAAGCCCCGGACAGGTGCTGCCCCACTAGCGGGGGGGCCCACGACAATGAGCAGTTCTTC.

The chain uses TRBV3-1 (or the pseudogene TRBV3-2) and TRBJ2-2; the D is unclear. The germline gives CDR1 LGHDT, CDR2 YNNKEL (reference sequence). This CDR3 has 15 amino acids. Trimming took 1 base from V and 4 from J, leaving 10 bases between them. CDR3 region: CASSQVGATTGELFF. In nucleotides, the CDR3 is TGTGCCAGCAGCCAAGTTGGAGCGACCACCGGGGAGCTGTTTTTT.

The V call is TRBV19, the J call TRBJ2-1; perhaps TRBD2 as D (6 bases). Germline-derived CDR1 and CDR2 are LNHDA and SQIVND (reference sequence). The CDR3 consists of 16 residues. The V end was cut by 6 bases, the J end by 4 bases, with 19 bases between. The CDR3 loop reads CASRAETGEHYNEQFF. The CDR3 bases are TGTGCCAGTAGGGCGGAAACGGGGGAACATTACAATGAGCAGTTCTTC.

The V gene is TRBV7-8, the J gene TRBJ2-1; 8 positions agree with TRBD1. With 3 bases clipped from V and 0 bases from J, the junction kept 7 bases outside the gene matches. Germline CDR1 SGHVS, CDR2 FQNEAQ. There are 17 residues in the CDR3. The CDR3 nucleotides are TGTGCCAGCAGCTTGGACAGGGAAAGACCCTCCTACAATGAGCAGTTCTTC. Protein: CASSLDRERPSYNEQFF.

The V call is TRBV4-2, the J call TRBJ2-6; no firm D call. V lost 6 bases and J 0 bases, leaving 21 bases between the germline ends. CDR1 is LGHNA, CDR2 YNFKEQ, per germline. CDR3 size: 19 residues. CDR3 sequence: CASRKRATSPSSGANVLTF. CDR3 nucleotide sequence: TGTGCCAGCAGGAAAAGAGCTACATCTCCTAGCTCTGGGGCCAACGTCCTGACTTTC.

This sequence joins TRBV19 and TRBJ2-7; 9 bases match TRBD1. Losses at the gene ends were 4 bases for V and 4 bases for J; bases not matched to a gene: 2. The CDR3 is 13 residues long. Germline V lookup: CDR1 LNHDA, CDR2 SQIVND (reference sequence). CDR3 coding DNA: TGTGCCAGTAGTACCGGGACAGGGTACGAGCAGTACTTC. It encodes CASSTGTGYEQYF. Together with reference TRBV19 and TRBJ2-7, the CDR3 gives the full variable domain: DGGITQSPKYLFRKEGQNVTLSCEQNLNHDAMYWYRQDPGQGLRLIYYSQIVNDFQKGDIAEGYSVSREKKESFPLTVTSAQKNPTAFYLCASSTGTGYEQYFGPGTRLTVT.

The chain carries TRBV5-1 and TRBJ2-7; TRBD2 matches at 12 bases. The V gene's germline CDR1 is SGHRS and CDR2 YFSETQ. V lost 0 bases to trimming and J lost 2 bases; unmatched junction nucleotides: 6. There are 17 residues in the CDR3. CDR3 nucleotide sequence: TGCGCCAGCAGCTTGGGGACTAGCGGGGACCTACCCTACGAGCAGTACTTC. This gives the protein CASSLGTSGDLPYEQYF.

The V call is TRBV5-1, the J call TRBJ2-1; TRBD1 agrees at 7 bases. Germline CDR1 reads SGHRS; CDR2 reads YFSETQ. There are 15 residues in the CDR3. Trimming removed 2 bases from V and 2 bases from J; junction bases left unmatched: 4. This CDR3 is CASSFDRVPYNEQFF. DNA of the CDR3: TGCGCCAGCAGCTTCGACAGGGTCCCCTACAATGAGCAGTTCTTC.

This chain connects TRBV24-1 to TRBJ1-2, with 11 bases fitting TRBD1. This CDR3 is built from 14 residues. In germline, CDR1 is KGHDR, CDR2 SFDVKD. Unmatched junction bases numbered 5, after V lost 6 bases and J lost 6 bases. The CDR3 sequence is CATSPGQGVDGYTF. Written as DNA, the CDR3 is TGTGCCACCAGTCCGGGACAGGGGGTCGATGGCTACACCTTC.

The chain uses TRBV3-1 (or the pseudogene TRBV3-2) and TRBJ2-5, with 7 bases identical to TRBD2. The V and J ends lost 2 bases and 3 bases, in that order; junction bases with no gene match: 9. The CDR3 is 16 residues long. The germline CDR1 and CDR2 sequences are LGHDT and YNNKEL (reference sequence). The CDR3 reads CASSQWASGTEETQYF. CDR3 nucleotide sequence: TGTGCCAGCAGCCAATGGGCTAGCGGTACTGAAGAGACCCAGTACTTC.

This clone came up once. The V gene is TRBV3-1 (or the pseudogene TRBV3-2), the J gene TRBJ1-5, with D possibly matching TRBD1 (5 bases). Germline CDR1 and CDR2: LGHDT and YNNKEL (reference sequence). V gave up 4 bases and J gave up 9 bases, with 19 bases separating them. The CDR3 covers 15 residues. CDR3 protein: CASSPRGTGNGPQHF. For the CDR3, the DNA is TGTGCCAGCAGCCCGCGGGGGACGGGGAATGGGCCCCAGCATTTT.

The rearrangement links TRBV4-2 to TRBJ2-3; 8 bases line up with TRBD2. Per the germline V gene, CDR1 is LGHNA and CDR2 is YNFKEQ. There are 18 residues in the CDR3. V trimming: 0 bases; J trimming: 3 bases; junction bases outside the gene matches: 11. In nucleotides, the CDR3 is TGTGCCAGCAGCCAAGACCCGCGCGGCTTAGCGGGGACAGATACGCAGTATTTT. It encodes CASSQDPRGLAGTDTQYF.

The chain links TRBV3-1 (or the pseudogene TRBV3-2) to TRBJ2-3; 12 positions match TRBD2. V lost 4 bases and J lost 0; bases outside the gene matches: 8. This CDR3 has 18 amino acids. Germline CDR1 is LGHDT and CDR2 is YNNKEL (reference sequence). The CDR3 DNA is TGTGCCAGCAGCCGCGGACTAGCGGGGACAACTAGCACAGATACGCAGTATTTT. It specifies CASSRGLAGTTSTDTQYF.

CDR3: CASRPDRSINTEAFF. CDR3 coding DNA: TGTGCCAGTAGACCAGACCGGTCTATTAACACTGAAGCTTTCTTT. The chain carries TRBV19 and TRBJ1-1, with no clear D. With 6 bases removed from V and 2 bases from J, the gap between germline ends came to 16 bases. Germline assignment: CDR1 LNHDA and CDR2 SQIVND (reference sequence). The CDR3 length is 15 residues. The full variable domain, with the rest looked up from reference TRBV19 and TRBJ1-1, is DGGITQSPKYLFRKEGQNVTLSCEQNLNHDAMYWYRQDPGQGLRLIYYSQIVNDFQKGDIAEGYSVSREKKESFPLTVTSAQKNPTAFYLCASRPDRSINTEAFFGQGTRLTVV.